These 15 T cell receptor beta chains were sequenced from one sample in a study of technical replicates of blood from a handful of donors. Profiled with immunoSEQ multiplex PCR; TCRdb holds only in-frame clones, not every one. Among about 89,000 clones, around 96% were seen once, and the ten largest hold about 0.25%. The sequencing input was T cells isolated from PBMCs. These receptors came from a human donor in good health.

This clone appeared once. The J gene is TRBJ2-5, the V gene TRBV7-9, with 7 nucleotides matching TRBD1. Losses at the gene ends were 3 bases for V and 5 bases for J; bases not matched to a gene: 15. The CDR3 runs to 17 residues. The germline V gene has CDR1 SEHNR and CDR2 FQNEAQ (reference sequence). The CDR3 here is CASSFGLQGWDEETQYF. In nucleotides, the CDR3 is TGTGCCAGCAGCTTCGGGTTACAGGGGTGGGATGAGGAGACCCAGTACTTC.

The chain uses TRBV4-2 and TRBJ2-7, with D possibly matching TRBD1 (6 bases). V lost 1 base, J lost 2 bases, and 9 bases lay in between. The germline CDR1 and CDR2 sequences are LGHNA and YNFKEQ. The CDR3 is 14 residues long. The CDR3 reads CASSQAGQTYEQYF. CDR3 DNA sequence: TGTGCCAGCAGCCAAGCTGGACAGACCTACGAGCAGTACTTC.

The chain has TRBV5-4 and TRBJ2-2; 9 bases are a match to TRBD1. From germline, CDR1 is SGHNT and CDR2 YYREEE (reference sequence). V dropped 3 bases and J dropped 4; count of bases not matched to a gene: 7. CDR3 length: 16 amino acids. The CDR3 region is CASSWGQGVGTGELFF. CDR3 coding DNA: TGTGCCAGCAGCTGGGGACAGGGAGTCGGCACCGGGGAGCTGTTTTTT.

J is TRBJ1-2 and V is TRBV28, with D possibly TRBD1 on 6 matching bases. Germline lookup yields CDR1 MDHEN and CDR2 SYDVKM. The CDR3 totals 15 residues. Trimming removed 4 bases from V and 3 bases from J, with 15 bases in between. CDR3 protein: CASSYTGTSDYGYTF. Written as DNA, the CDR3 is TGTGCCAGCAGTTATACCGGGACATCCGACTATGGCTACACCTTC.

This chain links TRBV10-1 with TRBJ2-7; TRBD2 agrees at 8 bases. Per germline, CDR1 WNHNN and CDR2 SYGVQD (reference sequence). The CDR3 consists of 17 residues. V was pared by 5 bases and J by 2 bases, with 14 bases of the junction left unmatched. The CDR3 DNA sequence: TGCGCCAGCAGTTCACTTGCGGGACTAGTGGAGCCCTACGAGCAGTACTTC. Encoded protein: CASSSLAGLVEPYEQYF.

This chain joins TRBV6-1 and TRBJ1-5; D is unclear. There are 15 residues in the CDR3. Germline CDR1 MNHNS, CDR2 SASEGT. V was shortened by 1 base and J by 8 bases, with 15 bases between the two germline ends. CDR3 sequence reads: CASSEGPGPGEPQHF. The CDR3 DNA reads as TGTGCCAGCAGTGAAGGACCGGGCCCCGGGGAGCCCCAGCATTTT.

For this clone: The identical CDR3 is also encoded by other nucleotide sequences in the sample. This chain uses TRBV5-1 with TRBJ2-3; 7 bases match TRBD1. Germline CDR1 is SGHRS and CDR2 is YFSETQ. Trimming removed 2 bases from V and 0 bases from J; junction bases left unmatched: 3. CDR3 length equals 15 residues. The CDR3 here is CASSLPGQSTDTQYF. The CDR3 bases are TGCGCCAGCAGCTTACCGGGACAGAGCACAGATACGCAGTATTTT.

This chain links TRBV28 with TRBJ2-7; 7 bases match TRBD1. Trimming removed 3 bases from V and 2 bases from J; junction bases left unmatched: 13. CDR3 length equals 17 residues. CDR1 is MDHEN, CDR2 SYDVKM, per germline. The CDR3 loop reads CASSFLLGQVDTYEQYF. The CDR3 region has the DNA TGTGCCAGCAGTTTTCTTCTAGGACAGGTTGACACCTACGAGCAGTACTTC.

The chain is built from TRBV7-3 and TRBJ2-1; the match to TRBD2 covers 9 bases. Germline CDR1 and CDR2: SGHTA and FQGTGA. V gave up 5 bases and J gave up 1 base; unmatched junction bases: 18. The length of the CDR3 is 20 residues. In DNA form, the CDR3 reads TGTGCCAGCAGCCTCCACGGCATCGGCGGGGGGGCCAGGTCCTACAATGAGCAGTTCTTC. Translating gives CASSLHGIGGGARSYNEQFF. The full variable domain, rest sourced from reference TRBV7-3 and TRBJ2-1, is GAGVSQTPSNKVTEKGKYVELRCDPISGHTALYWYRQSLGQGPEFLIYFQGTGAADDSGLPNDRFFAVRPEGSVSTLKIQRTERGDSAVYLCASSLHGIGGGARSYNEQFFGPGTRLTVL.

V usage is TRBV5-6 and J usage is TRBJ1-5; possible D gene TRBD1, 5 bases. The germline V gene has CDR1 SGHDT and CDR2 YYEEEE. Trimming pared 2 bases from V and 0 bases from J, leaving 12 bases between. This CDR3 spans 16 amino acids. The CDR3 loop reads CASSLRDGGSNQPQHF. The CDR3 DNA reads as TGTGCCAGCAGCTTACGGGACGGGGGTAGCAATCAGCCCCAGCATTTT.

The chain employs TRBV28 and TRBJ2-7, with a weak D call TRBD1 (5 bases). CDR1 MDHEN and CDR2 SYDVKM come from the germline V gene. The V gene lost 3 bases and the J gene lost 3 bases, with 9 bases spanning the gap. The CDR3 consists of 13 residues. CDR3 region: CASSFRGNYEQYF. CDR3 sequence (DNA): TGTGCCAGCAGTTTTAGGGGAAACTACGAGCAGTACTTC.

This chain connects TRBV30 to TRBJ2-7; TRBD1 aligns across 10 bases. This CDR3 contains 14 residues. Germline CDR1 GTSNPN, CDR2 SVGIG (reference sequence). V lost 3 bases and J lost 4; bases outside the gene matches: 6. DNA for the CDR3: TGTGCCTGGAGGGAACCGGGACAGGGGTACGAGCAGTACTTC. This codes for CAWREPGQGYEQYF. Filled out from reference TRBV30 and TRBJ2-7, the complete variable domain reads SQTIHQWPATLVQPVGSPLSLECTVEGTSNPNLYWYRQAAGRGLQLLFYSVGIGQISSEVPQNLSASRPQDRQFILSSKKLLLSDSGFYLCAWREPGQGYEQYFGPGTRLTVT.

The chain links TRBV18 to TRBJ1-5, with D possibly being TRBD1 (6 bases). The CDR3 consists of 15 residues. Germline lookup yields CDR1 KGHSH and CDR2 LQKENI. V was clipped by 6 bases and J by 3 bases, with 15 bases between them. The CDR3: CASSPQGHPNQPQHF. The CDR3 DNA sequence: TGTGCCAGCTCCCCCCAGGGGCATCCCAATCAGCCCCAGCATTTT.

Here the CDR3 DNA reads TGCGCCAGCAGCCAAGGACAGGGTTCATCCTACGAGCAGTACTTC. Protein sequence: CASSQGQGSSYEQYF. The rearrangement joins TRBV4-1 to TRBJ2-7; TRBD1 matches 7 bases. Germline V gene data show CDR1 as MGHRA and CDR2 as YSYEKL. The V segment lost 1 base and the J segment 1 base; nucleotides outside the gene matches: 4. The CDR3 runs to 15 residues.

The chain couples TRBV5-4 to TRBJ2-6; D not resolved. V was cut by 3 bases and J by 0 bases, with 4 bases left in between. This CDR3 contains 14 residues. Per germline, CDR1 SGHNT and CDR2 YYREEE (reference sequence). The CDR3 DNA reads as TGTGCCAGCAGCTCAGTCTCTGGGGCCAACGTCCTGACTTTC. Translated, it gives CASSSVSGANVLTF.